This T cell receptor beta chain was sequenced for a study of CD8 T cells in ankylosing spondylitis. Concerning this clonotype: Antigen: not known.

This CDR3 spans 15 amino acids. V gave up 4 bases and J gave up 7 bases; unmatched junction bases: 6. Germline CDR1 is SGHRS and CDR2 is YFSETQ. 5'-RACE, quantitative and with molecular barcodes, yielded the TCR beta libraries. TCRdb re-derived calls from the 5' RACE reads in MiXCR, one entry per CDR3 protein. The data contain about 140,000 distinct CDR3 sequences, 7.5% to 9.5% of them seen just once; the ten biggest clones take up approximately 7%. Study conclusions and caveats: Within ankylosing spondylitis blood, a TCR beta motif made up of eight highly homologous variants appeared to be characteristic. Disease-linked clones, CD8+, were relatively rare in peripheral blood.

Sample: synovial fluid, either unsorted or a sorted T cell fraction (not recorded which). The TCR originated in a male donor with ankylosing spondylitis. The V call is TRBV5-1, the J call TRBJ2-1; the match to TRBD2 covers 12 bases. The CDR3 loop reads CASSPTSGSPNEQFF. CDR3 nucleotide sequence: TGCGCCAGCAGCCCGACTAGCGGGAGCCCTAATGAGCAGTTCTTC. The full variable domain, in which reference TRBV5-1 and TRBJ2-1 provide the parts outside the CDR3, is KAGVTQTPRYLIKTRGQQVTLSCSPISGHRSVSWYQQTPGQGLQFLFEYFSETQRNKGNFPGRFSGRQFSNSRSEMNVSTLELGDSALYLCASSPTSGSPNEQFFGPGTRLTVL.